Below, 20 T cell receptor beta chains from the same sample are listed, as sequenced in a study of CD8+ T cells in alopecia areata. Following RNA extraction, reverse transcription yielded cDNA that acted as the sequencing template. TCRdb keeps only in-frame clones here, not all; method: immunoSEQ multiplex PCR. The repertoire holds 150,000 or so clones, with roughly 50% as singletons. What was sequenced was CD4+ T cells sorted from blood. The source of these receptors is a human donor with alopecia areata.

Only a few counts were recorded for this clone. The J gene is TRBJ2-3, the V gene TRBV30; 8 bases are a match to TRBD2. The germline V gene encodes CDR1 GTSNPN and CDR2 SVGIG (reference sequence). J lost 1 base, V lost 3 bases, and 9 bases had no gene match. This CDR3 is 16 amino acids long. CDR3 sequence reads: CAWRWGGGIRTDTQYF. CDR3 bases: TGTGCCTGGAGATGGGGCGGGGGGATCCGCACAGATACGCAGTATTTT.

This clone was counted a few times. The chain has TRBV28 and TRBJ1-3; TRBD1 might be the D (5 bases). The CDR3 extends over 16 amino acids. Per germline, CDR1 MDHEN and CDR2 SYDVKM. With 2 bases removed from V and 4 bases from J, the gap between germline ends came to 15 bases. In DNA, the CDR3 is TGTGCCAGCAGTTTAACTATTTGGGCAGGGGGAAACACCATATATTTT. Translation gives CASSLTIWAGGNTIYF.

V usage is TRBV11-2 and J usage is TRBJ2-7, with 8 bases identical to TRBD2. The CDR3 consists of 13 residues. Germline trimming cut 8 bases from V and 6 bases from J; bases unmatched to any gene: 9. The germline V gene encodes CDR1 SGHAT and CDR2 FQNNGV. CDR3 nucleotides: TGTGCCAGCCGGGGACTAGTAACGGGCGAGCAGTACTTC. Amino acids: CASRGLVTGEQYF.

The chain combines TRBV27 with TRBJ2-7; TRBD2 is a possible D gene (6 bases). V lost 6 bases to trimming and J lost 0 bases, with 9 bases between them. Looked up from germline, CDR1 is MNHEY and CDR2 is SMNVEV (reference sequence). The CDR3 runs to 13 residues. CDR3 in DNA: TGTGCCAGCAGGGGACTGGCCTCCTACGAGCAGTACTTC. Encoded protein: CASRGLASYEQYF.

This clone has more than one count but fewer than ten. V and J are TRBV30 and TRBJ2-2; D is undetermined. V lost 2 bases, J lost 5 bases, and 9 bases lay in between. Germline V gene sequence: CDR1 GTSNPN, CDR2 SVGIG (reference sequence). CDR3 length: 13 amino acids. The CDR3 here is CAWSSQTTGELFF. The CDR3 nucleotides read TGTGCCTGGAGTTCGCAGACGACCGGGGAGCTGTTTTTT.

This clone was observed a handful of times. The V gene is TRBV4-1, the J gene TRBJ2-1; a weak D match, TRBD1 (5 bases). Trimming shortened V by 3 bases and J by 8 bases, and 11 bases separated the two germline ends. The germline CDR1 and CDR2 sequences are MGHRA and YSYEKL. This CDR3 region has 13 residues. The CDR3 DNA follows: TGCGCCAGCAGCCATTTTGGGGCCGATGAGCAGTTCTTC. Translated: CASSHFGADEQFF.

This clone showed up just a few times. This sequence joins TRBV18 and TRBJ2-3; D uncertain. The CDR3 sequence is 13 residues long. Trimming pared 5 bases from V and 0 bases from J, leaving 6 bases between. Per the germline V gene, CDR1 is KGHSH and CDR2 is LQKENI. CDR3 in amino acids: CASSSSSTDTQYF. Written as DNA, the CDR3 is TGTGCCAGCTCATCCTCTAGCACAGATACGCAGTATTTT. The full variable domain, its missing parts supplied by reference TRBV18 and TRBJ2-3, is NAGVMQNPRHLVRRRGQEARLRCSPMKGHSHVYWYRQLPEEGLKFMVYLQKENIIDESGMPKERFSAEFPKEGPSILRIQQVVRGDSAAYFCASSSSSTDTQYFGPGTRLTVL.

The V call is TRBV5-6, the J call TRBJ1-5; unclear D gene. V was pared by 0 bases and J by 4 bases, with 11 bases between. This CDR3 comprises 15 residues. Germline CDR1 is SGHDT and CDR2 is YYEEEE. The CDR3 is CASSLALGLNQPQHF. CDR3 coding DNA: TGTGCCAGCAGCTTGGCCTTGGGTCTTAATCAGCCCCAGCATTTT. The whole variable domain, remainder taken from reference TRBV5-6 and TRBJ1-5, is DAGVTQSPTHLIKTRGQQVTLRCSPKSGHDTVSWYQQALGQGPQFIFQYYEEEERQRGNFPDRFSGHQFPNYSSELNVNALLLGDSALYLCASSLALGLNQPQHFGDGTRLSIL.

The chain uses TRBV5-6 and TRBJ1-5; 8 bases agree with TRBD1. Germline V gene lookup returns CDR1 SGHDT and CDR2 YYEEEE. V shed 4 bases, J shed 2 bases, and the junction held 5 bases outside the gene matches. CDR3 size: 15 residues. The CDR3 region is CASSTADRGNQPQHF. The CDR3 nucleotides are TGTGCCAGCAGCACCGCGGACAGGGGCAATCAGCCCCAGCATTTT.

In its sample, this clone was seen a few times. The conserved phenylalanine or tryptophan is not found at the CDR3 terminus, so this likely reflects a read error. The DNA is left out, because the CDR3 cannot be placed on it with certainty; the CDR3 is given as TCRdb lists it. The chain joins TRBV29-1 to TRBJ2-7. Germline V lookup: CDR1 SQVTM, CDR2 ANQGSEA. The CDR3 comprises 11 residues, both ends counted. The CDR3 region is CSVEVAGIVKL.

The V gene is TRBV30, the J gene TRBJ2-6, with a weak D call TRBD1 (6 bases). Germline values: CDR1 GTSNPN, CDR2 SVGIG (reference sequence). CDR3 length: 16 residues. Between the trimmed V and J ends, which lost 3 bases and 0 bases, there was a span of 12 bases. Here the CDR3 reads CAWRGAARSGANVLTF. The CDR3 DNA reads TGTGCCTGGAGGGGGGCAGCCCGCTCTGGGGCCAACGTCCTGACTTTC.

This clone was seen only a few times. V gene TRBV7-2 combines with J gene TRBJ2-5; D uncertain. The CDR3 has 12 residues. The germline CDR1 and CDR2 sequences are SGHTA and FQGNSA. V was cut by 5 bases and J by 7 bases, with 11 bases left in between. The CDR3 coding sequence is TGTGCCAGCAGCCCAGCGAGAGGGACCCAGTACTTC. Its translation is CASSPARGTQYF.

The rearrangement joins TRBV20-1 to TRBJ2-7; D possibly matches TRBD1 or TRBD2 (6 bases each). Trimming took off 7 bases at V and 6 bases at J, with 10 bases between the two ends. This CDR3 is 10 amino acids long. The germline V gene has CDR1 DFQATT and CDR2 SNEGSKA (reference sequence). Written as DNA, the CDR3 is TGCAGTGTTGGGGGGCGCGAGCAGTACTTC. This gives the protein CSVGGREQYF.

The genes are TRBV5-1 and TRBJ2-3; D is possibly TRBD1 (5 bases). The CDR3 totals 17 residues. Germline-derived CDR1 and CDR2 are SGHRS and YFSETQ. Trimming pared 0 bases from V and 0 bases from J, leaving 14 bases between. CDR3 DNA sequence: TGCGCCAGCAGCTTGGCCGGCAGACAGACTAGCACAGATACGCAGTATTTT. Translating it yields CASSLAGRQTSTDTQYF.

This clone has just a few counts. The V and J genes are TRBV2 and TRBJ2-2, with TRBD2 identical over 8 bases. Germline loops: CDR1 SNHLY, CDR2 FYNNEI. The V gene end was trimmed by 8 bases and the J gene end by 0 bases; junction bases not matched to a gene: 2. The CDR3 loop spans 14 amino acids. The CDR3 loop reads CASRGLANTGELFF. CDR3 in DNA: TGTGCCAGCCGGGGACTAGCGAACACCGGGGAGCTGTTTTTT.

This clone was counted between two and nine times. J is TRBJ1-2 and V is TRBV5-1, with a weak D call TRBD1 (5 bases). The CDR3 covers 12 residues. The germline gives CDR1 SGHRS, CDR2 YFSETQ. Trimming stripped 9 bases from V and 2 bases from J, with 11 bases between. The CDR3 DNA follows: TGCGCCACCAAGGACAACAACTATGGCTACACCTTC. Protein: CATKDNNYGYTF. The entire variable domain, with the rest obtained from reference TRBV5-1 and TRBJ1-2, is as follows: KAGVTQTPRYLIKTRGQQVTLSCSPISGHRSVSWYQQTPGQGLQFLFEYFSETQRNKGNFPGRFSGRQFSNSRSEMNVSTLELGDSALYLCATKDNNYGYTFGSGTRLTVV.

The J gene is TRBJ2-1, the V gene TRBV5-1, with 8 bases identical to TRBD1. Trimming cost V 3 bases and J 0 bases; bases outside gene matches: 5. In germline, CDR1 is SGHRS, CDR2 YFSETQ. This CDR3 region has 16 residues. The CDR3 nucleotides read TGCGCCAGCAGCTGGTTCGGACAGGGCTCCTACAATGAGCAGTTCTTC. This sequence encodes CASSWFGQGSYNEQFF.

The J gene is TRBJ1-2, the V gene TRBV28, with 7 bases matching TRBD1. This CDR3 region has 14 residues. Germline V CDR1 and CDR2: MDHEN, SYDVKM. The junction had 8 bases not matched to a gene; V was cut back by 5 bases and J by 5 bases. As DNA, the CDR3 is TGTGCCAGCAGTGGGACAGCGCCCTATTATGGCTACACCTTC. Its protein is CASSGTAPYYGYTF.

The chain has TRBV29-1 and TRBJ2-7; D unclear. Germline CDR1 SQVTM, CDR2 ANQGSEA. Trimming pared 2 bases from V and 4 bases from J, leaving 15 bases between. CDR3 length equals 14 residues. CDR3 loop: CSVELATHFYEQYF. Written as DNA, the CDR3 is TGCAGCGTTGAACTGGCGACCCACTTTTACGAGCAGTACTTC.

This clone was counted once. The chain recombines TRBV27 with TRBJ2-7; TRBD1 matches 7 bases. This CDR3 region has 15 residues. Germline trimming cut 6 bases from V and 2 bases from J; bases unmatched to any gene: 10. The germline CDR1 and CDR2 sequences are MNHEY and SMNVEV (reference sequence). Written as DNA, the CDR3 is TGTGCCAGCAGCGGGACAGAGATCGCGCCCTACGAGCAGTACTTC. The encoded protein is CASSGTEIAPYEQYF.